A single sample is the source of the 18 T cell receptor beta chains below, sequenced in a study of beta chain features in type 1 diabetes. The study reverse transcribed the entire isolated RNA, so it sequenced expressed TCRB transcripts. Libraries were prepared by immunoSEQ multiplex PCR; TCRdb keeps only in-frame clonotypes and omits some of them. The sample records hundreds of thousands of clones, around 13% being singletons. The sample consisted of naive CD4+ T cells from blood. These receptors came from a man between 25 and 39 years old in good health.

Concerning this clone: The conserved closing phenylalanine or tryptophan is absent in this CDR3, likely reflecting a read error. The limits of the CDR3 on the DNA are not certain, so only TCRdb's listed CDR3 is given. The chain couples TRBV6-1 to TRBJ1-2; TRBD1 reflects the table's D call only, with no check against the DNA. Germline values: CDR1 MNHNS, CDR2 SASEGT. The CDR3 spans 12 residues, counting both ends. The CDR3 is CASSDTGTQNVL.

The chain has TRBV15 and TRBJ2-3; 8 bases fit TRBD2. Trimming took 7 bases from V and 0 from J; bases not matched to a gene: 9. The CDR3 contains 16 residues. Germline CDR1 is LNHNV and CDR2 is YYDKDF (reference sequence). The DNA for the CDR3 is TGTGCCACCACCTCCTCGGGGGGGGCTAGCACAGATACGCAGTATTTT. This codes for CATTSSGGASTDTQYF.

This clone has only a few counts. The rearrangement joins TRBV25-1 to TRBJ2-1, with TRBD1 identical over 11 bases. This CDR3 contains 15 residues. CDR1 and CDR2 from the germline V gene are MGHDK and SYGVNS. Trimming removed 4 bases from V and 6 bases from J; junction bases left unmatched: 5. CDR3 sequence (DNA): TGTGCCAGCAGTGTTGGACAGGGGGCCTTCAATGAGCAGTTCTTC. Protein: CASSVGQGAFNEQFF.

This chain joins TRBV7-2 and TRBJ1-6; the D is unclear. V shed 4 bases and J shed 9 bases, with 13 bases lying between them. The CDR3 sequence is 14 residues long. Germline CDR1 SGHTA, CDR2 FQGNSA. Here the CDR3 reads CASSWAGGRSPLHF. The CDR3 nucleotides read TGTGCCAGCAGCTGGGCGGGAGGACGTTCACCCCTCCACTTT.

The chain carries TRBV9 and TRBJ2-3; maybe TRBD1 (5 bases). V lost 4 bases to trimming and J lost 0 bases, with 12 bases between them. Germline V gives CDR1 SGDLS, CDR2 YYNGEE. This CDR3 has 15 residues. CDR3 in DNA: TGTGCCAGCAGCAAACAGGTGACTAGCACAGATACGCAGTATTTT. Residues: CASSKQVTSTDTQYF. The full variable domain, its missing parts supplied by reference TRBV9 and TRBJ2-3, is DSGVTQTPKHLITATGQRVTLRCSPRSGDLSVYWYQQSLDQGLQFLIQYYNGEERAKGNILERFSAQQFPDLHSELNLSSLELGDSALYFCASSKQVTSTDTQYFGPGTRLTVL.

V is TRBV11-2 and J is TRBJ2-7, with D possibly TRBD2 on 5 matching bases. The CDR3 consists of 13 residues. Deletions cut 1 base from V and 4 bases from J, with 8 bases between. Per the germline V gene, CDR1 is SGHAT and CDR2 is FQNNGV. This CDR3 reads CASSLAEGYEQYF. CDR3 nucleotide sequence: TGTGCCAGCAGCTTAGCTGAGGGATACGAGCAGTACTTC. Drawing the rest from reference TRBV11-2 and TRBJ2-7, the complete variable domain is EAGVAQSPRYKIIEKRQSVAFWCNPISGHATLYWYQQILGQGPKLLIQFQNNGVVDDSQLPKDRFSAERLKGVDSTLKIQPAKLEDSAVYLCASSLAEGYEQYFGPGTRLTVT.

This clone was found a few times. The V and J genes are TRBV1 and TRBJ2-5; TRBD1 is the table's D call, not checked against the DNA. TRBV1 is an annotated pseudogene. The CDR3 runs to 15 residues. CDR3 sequence (DNA): TGCACCAGCAGCCACGGGACAGGGGCCGGAGAGACCCAGTACTTC. As protein: CTSSHGTGAGETQYF.

This clone was counted only a few times. The chain recombines TRBV14 with TRBJ2-5; D is unresolved. The CDR3 covers 12 residues. V gave up 5 bases and J gave up 5 bases, with 9 bases separating them. Germline V gene lookup returns CDR1 SGHDN and CDR2 FVKESK. CDR3 region: CASSLYGETQYF. In DNA form, the CDR3 reads TGTGCCAGCAGCTTGTACGGGGAGACCCAGTACTTC.

The chain recombines TRBV11-2 with TRBJ2-1, with TRBD2 matching over 8 bases. CDR3 length equals 20 residues. With 0 bases clipped from V and 4 bases from J, the junction kept 17 bases outside the gene matches. The germline V gene has CDR1 SGHAT and CDR2 FQNNGV. The CDR3 protein is CASSLEVGVLELADYNEQFF. The CDR3 DNA follows: TGTGCCAGCAGCTTAGAGGTTGGGGTACTAGAACTAGCGGATTACAATGAGCAGTTCTTC. The entire variable domain, with the rest obtained from reference TRBV11-2 and TRBJ2-1, is as follows: EAGVAQSPRYKIIEKRQSVAFWCNPISGHATLYWYQQILGQGPKLLIQFQNNGVVDDSQLPKDRFSAERLKGVDSTLKIQPAKLEDSAVYLCASSLEVGVLELADYNEQFFGPGTRLTVL.

The chain carries TRBV7-2 and TRBJ2-1, with D unresolved. V lost 2 bases to trimming and J lost 12 bases, with 17 bases between them. CDR3 length: 14 amino acids. Germline-derived CDR1 and CDR2 are SGHTA and FQGNSA. CDR3 sequence: CASSLTRASTAQFF. In DNA, the CDR3 is TGTGCCAGCAGCTTAACCCGGGCCTCTACTGCGCAGTTCTTC.

V gene TRBV2 combines with J gene TRBJ2-3; D may correspond to TRBD1 or TRBD2 (6 bases each). The CDR3 consists of 15 residues. Trimming cost V 1 base and J 0 bases, with 8 bases left between them. Per germline, CDR1 SNHLY and CDR2 FYNNEI. DNA of the CDR3: TGTGCCAGCAGTGAAGGGGGGGCTAGCACAGATACGCAGTATTTT. Protein sequence: CASSEGGASTDTQYF.

The CDR3 protein is CASSPGLARDTQYF. The CDR3 DNA follows: TGTGCCAGCAGCCCGGGCCTCGCTAGAGATACGCAGTATTTT. The chain links TRBV11-2 to TRBJ2-3; D ambiguous. V lost 5 bases and J lost 5, with 14 bases in between. The CDR3 loop spans 14 amino acids. Germline assignment: CDR1 SGHAT and CDR2 FQNNGV.

This clone was detected only once. This sequence joins TRBV7-9 and TRBJ1-3; D is ambiguous. CDR3 length: 15 amino acids. Between the trimmed V and J ends, which lost 2 bases and 0 bases, there was a span of 8 bases. Germline V gene sequence: CDR1 SEHNR, CDR2 FQNEAQ (reference sequence). CDR3 sequence reads: CASSLFTVSGNTIYF. The CDR3 coding sequence is TGTGCCAGCAGCTTATTTACAGTCTCTGGAAACACCATATATTTT.

This clone came up a few times. The chain uses TRBV30 and TRBJ2-3; 9 nucleotides agree with TRBD2. This CDR3 region has 12 residues. Trimming cost V 1 base and J 14 bases; bases outside gene matches: 7. From germline, CDR1 is GTSNPN and CDR2 SVGIG (reference sequence). The CDR3 region has the DNA TGTGCCTGGAGTGGATCTAGCGGGACCGGGTATTTT. As protein: CAWSGSSGTGYF.

This clone has more than one count but fewer than ten. The chain carries TRBV7-3 and TRBJ2-1; the match to TRBD2 covers 12 bases. Trimming removed 4 bases from V and 8 bases from J; junction bases left unmatched: 6. The germline V gene encodes CDR1 SGHTA and CDR2 FQGTGA. The CDR3 sequence is 15 residues long. In nucleotides, the CDR3 is TGTGCCAGCAGCTCCCGACTAGCGGGAGTGCATGAGCAGTTCTTC. It codes for CASSSRLAGVHEQFF. Supplemented by reference TRBV7-3 and TRBJ2-1, the full variable domain reads GAGVSQTPSNKVTEKGKYVELRCDPISGHTALYWYRQSLGQGPEFLIYFQGTGAADDSGLPNDRFFAVRPEGSVSTLKIQRTERGDSAVYLCASSSRLAGVHEQFFGPGTRLTVL.

DNA of the CDR3: TGCGCCAGCAGCCAGGCTAGCGGGGGGCCTCTAAGTGAGCAGTTCTTC. It is translated as CASSQASGGPLSEQFF. The chain joins TRBV4-1 to TRBJ2-1, with TRBD2 matching over 11 bases. Trimming at V came to 3 bases and at J to 9 bases, leaving 10 bases not matched to a gene. The CDR3 extends over 16 amino acids. Germline values: CDR1 MGHRA, CDR2 YSYEKL.

The rearrangement uses TRBV5-1 and TRBJ2-3, with a weak D call TRBD1 (5 bases). Trimming took off 2 bases at V and 10 bases at J, with 14 bases between the two ends. Germline V gives CDR1 SGHRS, CDR2 YFSETQ. This CDR3 spans 13 amino acids. In DNA form, the CDR3 reads TGCGCCAGCAGCTTCCGACAGTTTGATCCGCAGTATTTT. This codes for CASSFRQFDPQYF.

CDR3: CASSLKDSYNEQFF. CDR3 sequence (DNA): TGTGCCAGCAGCTTGAAGGACAGTTACAATGAGCAGTTCTTC. The chain recombines TRBV2 with TRBJ2-1, with D maybe TRBD1 (6 bases). V was pared by 6 bases and J by 4 bases, with 13 bases between. There are 14 residues in the CDR3. The germline V gene encodes CDR1 SNHLY and CDR2 FYNNEI.